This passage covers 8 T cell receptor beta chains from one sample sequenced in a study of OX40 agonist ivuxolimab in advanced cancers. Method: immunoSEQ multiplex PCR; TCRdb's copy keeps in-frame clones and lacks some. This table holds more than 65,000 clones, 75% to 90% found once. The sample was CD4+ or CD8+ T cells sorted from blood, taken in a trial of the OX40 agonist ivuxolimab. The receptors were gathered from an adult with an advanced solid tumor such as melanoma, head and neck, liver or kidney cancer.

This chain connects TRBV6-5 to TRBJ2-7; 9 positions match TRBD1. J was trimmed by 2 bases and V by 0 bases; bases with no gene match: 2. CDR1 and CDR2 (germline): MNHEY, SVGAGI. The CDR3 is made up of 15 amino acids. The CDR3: CASSYSGQGTYEQYF. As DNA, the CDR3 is TGTGCCAGCAGTTACTCGGGACAGGGTACCTACGAGCAGTACTTC.

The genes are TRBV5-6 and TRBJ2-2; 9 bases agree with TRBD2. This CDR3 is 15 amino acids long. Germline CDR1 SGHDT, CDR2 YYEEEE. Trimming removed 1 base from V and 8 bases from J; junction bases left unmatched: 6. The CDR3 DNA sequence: TGTGCCAGCAGCTTGAAGCGGGAGGTCTCGGGGGAGCTGTTTTTT. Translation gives CASSLKREVSGELFF.

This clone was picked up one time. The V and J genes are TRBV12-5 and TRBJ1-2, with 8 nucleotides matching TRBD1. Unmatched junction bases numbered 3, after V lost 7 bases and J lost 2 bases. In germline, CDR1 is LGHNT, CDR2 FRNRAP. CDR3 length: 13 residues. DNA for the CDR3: TGTGCTAGTGCCGACAGGGGCAACTATGGCTACACCTTC. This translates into CASADRGNYGYTF.

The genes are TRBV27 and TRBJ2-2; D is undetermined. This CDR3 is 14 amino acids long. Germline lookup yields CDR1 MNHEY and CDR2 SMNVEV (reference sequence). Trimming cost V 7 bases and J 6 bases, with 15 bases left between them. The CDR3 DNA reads TGTGCCAGCACCTCGTCCCTGGAACCCGGGGAGCTGTTTTTT. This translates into CASTSSLEPGELFF.

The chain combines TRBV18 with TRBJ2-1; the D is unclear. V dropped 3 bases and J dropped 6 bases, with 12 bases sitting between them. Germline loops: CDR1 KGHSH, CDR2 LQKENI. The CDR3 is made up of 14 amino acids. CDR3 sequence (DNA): TGTGCCAGCTCACCTAAGTCCGTGGGCAATGAGCAGTTCTTC. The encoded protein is CASSPKSVGNEQFF.

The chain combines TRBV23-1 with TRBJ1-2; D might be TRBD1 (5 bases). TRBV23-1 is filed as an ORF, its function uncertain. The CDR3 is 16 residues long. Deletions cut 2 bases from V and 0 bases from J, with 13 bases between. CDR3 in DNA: TGCGCCAGCAGTCAAAGCTTGAGGGACCCTAACTATGGCTACACCTTC. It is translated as CASSQSLRDPNYGYTF.

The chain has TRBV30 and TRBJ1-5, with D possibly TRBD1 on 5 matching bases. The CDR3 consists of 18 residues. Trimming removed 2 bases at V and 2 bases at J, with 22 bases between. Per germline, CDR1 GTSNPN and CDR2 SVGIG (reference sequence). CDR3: CAWSQRTAGWRGNQPQHF. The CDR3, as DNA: TGTGCCTGGAGTCAACGGACCGCAGGGTGGAGGGGCAATCAGCCCCAGCATTTT.

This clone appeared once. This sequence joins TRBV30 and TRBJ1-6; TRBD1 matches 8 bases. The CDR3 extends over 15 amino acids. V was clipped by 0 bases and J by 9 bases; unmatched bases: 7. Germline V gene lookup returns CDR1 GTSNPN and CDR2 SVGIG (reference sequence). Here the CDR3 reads CAWSVTQGASSPLHF. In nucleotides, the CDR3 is TGTGCCTGGAGTGTAACTCAGGGGGCGTCTTCACCCCTCCACTTT. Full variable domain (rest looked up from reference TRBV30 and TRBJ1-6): SQTIHQWPATLVQPVGSPLSLECTVEGTSNPNLYWYRQAAGRGLQLLFYSVGIGQISSEVPQNLSASRPQDRQFILSSKKLLLSDSGFYLCAWSVTQGASSPLHFGNGTRLTVT.